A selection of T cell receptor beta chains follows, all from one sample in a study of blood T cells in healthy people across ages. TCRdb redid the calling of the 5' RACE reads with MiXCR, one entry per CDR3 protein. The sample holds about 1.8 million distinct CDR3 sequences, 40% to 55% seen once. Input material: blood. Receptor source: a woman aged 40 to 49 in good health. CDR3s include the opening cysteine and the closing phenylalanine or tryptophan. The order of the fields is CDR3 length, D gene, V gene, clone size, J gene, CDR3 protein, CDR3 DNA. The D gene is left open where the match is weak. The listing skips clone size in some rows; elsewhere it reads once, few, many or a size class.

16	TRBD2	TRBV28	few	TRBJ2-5	CASSFTSGGGQETQYF	TGTGCCAGCAGTTTTACTAGCGGGGGCGGCCAAGAGACCCAGTACTTC
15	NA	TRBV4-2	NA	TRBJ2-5	CASSQGTTRQETQYF	TGTGCCAGCAGCCAAGGTACAACACGCCAAGAGACCCAGTACTTC
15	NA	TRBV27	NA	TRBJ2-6	CASSPTTPGANVLTF	TGTGCCAGCAGCCCAACAACTCCTGGGGCCAACGTCCTGACTTTC
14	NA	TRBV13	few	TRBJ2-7	CASSFGKGAYEQYF	TGTGCCAGCAGCTTCGGGAAGGGGGCCTACGAGCAGTACTTC
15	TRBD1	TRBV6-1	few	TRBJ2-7	CASSEHPGGSYEQYF	TGTGCCAGCAGTGAACACCCAGGGGGTTCCTACGAGCAGTACTTC
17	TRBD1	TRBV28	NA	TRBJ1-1	CASSLTSGQGRGTEAFF	TGTGCCAGCAGTCTCACTTCCGGACAGGGAAGGGGGACTGAAGCTTTCTTT
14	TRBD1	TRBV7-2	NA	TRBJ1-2	CASSLPDRDYGYTF	TGTGCCAGCAGCTTACCGGACAGGGACTATGGCTACACCTTC
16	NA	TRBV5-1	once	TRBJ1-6	CASSLGRARQESPLHF	TGCGCCAGCAGCTTGGGCCGGGCCAGGCAGGAATCACCCCTCCACTTT
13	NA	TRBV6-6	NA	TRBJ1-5	CATGGRSNQPQHF	TGTGCCACCGGGGGGCGTTCAAATCAGCCCCAGCATTTT
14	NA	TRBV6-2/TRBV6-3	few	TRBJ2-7	CASSYGGARYEQYF	TGTGCCAGCAGTTACGGGGGCGCGCGGTACGAGCAGTACTTC
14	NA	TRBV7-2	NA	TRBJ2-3	CASSSNPGPDTQYF	TGTGCCAGCAGCTCAAATCCGGGGCCAGATACGCAGTATTTT
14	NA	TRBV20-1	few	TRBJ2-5	CSARDVRALETQYF	TGCAGTGCTAGAGATGTAAGGGCTTTGGAGACCCAGTACTTC
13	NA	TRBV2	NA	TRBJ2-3	CANRGTSSDTQYF	TGTGCCAACAGGGGGACTAGTTCAGATACGCAGTATTTT
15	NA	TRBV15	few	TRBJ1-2	CATSSRDGQNYGYTF	TGTGCCACCAGCAGCAGAGACGGCCAGAACTATGGCTACACCTTC
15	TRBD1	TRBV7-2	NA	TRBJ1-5	CASSRRQGNNQPQHF	TGTGCCAGCAGCCGAAGACAGGGAAACAATCAGCCCCAGCATTTT
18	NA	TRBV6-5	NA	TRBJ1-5	CASSYSQGMAYSNQPQHF	TGTGCCAGCAGTTACTCGCAGGGGATGGCCTATAGCAATCAGCCCCAGCATTTT
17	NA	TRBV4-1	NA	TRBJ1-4	CASSQVLGTKDNEKLFF	TGCGCCAGCAGCCAAGTCTTAGGGACGAAGGACAATGAAAAACTGTTTTTT
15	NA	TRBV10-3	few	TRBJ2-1	CAIRRQQPSYNEQFF	TGTGCCATCAGAAGACAGCAACCCTCCTACAATGAGCAGTTCTTC
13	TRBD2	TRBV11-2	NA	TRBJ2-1	CASRGLAGETQFF	TGTGCCAGCAGGGGACTAGCGGGAGAGACCCAGTTCTTC
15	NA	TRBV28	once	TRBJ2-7	CASSFSTPSSYEQYF	TGTGCCAGCAGTTTCTCCACGCCTAGCTCCTACGAGCAGTACTTC
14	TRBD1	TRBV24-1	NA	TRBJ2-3	CATSDWDRTDTQYF	TGTGCCACCAGTGATTGGGACAGAACAGATACGCAGTATTTT
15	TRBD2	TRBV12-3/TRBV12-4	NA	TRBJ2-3	CAIRTEGTRRNTQYF	TGTGCCATCCGGACGGAGGGGACTAGACGAAATACGCAGTATTTT
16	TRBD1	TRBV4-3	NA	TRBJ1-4	CASSLTQGAGNEKLFF	TGCGCCAGCAGCCTCACACAGGGGGCTGGTAATGAAAAACTGTTTTTT
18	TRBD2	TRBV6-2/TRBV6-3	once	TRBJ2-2	CASSPLAGATPRTGELFF	TGTGCCAGCAGTCCACTAGCGGGGGCGACCCCGAGGACCGGGGAGCTGTTTTTT
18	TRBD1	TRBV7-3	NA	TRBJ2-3	CASSARDRGGLSTDTQYF	TGTGCCAGCAGCGCGCGGGACAGGGGGGGGTTGAGCACAGATACGCAGTATTTT
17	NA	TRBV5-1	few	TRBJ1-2	CASSLGNQEGGPYGYTF	TGCGCCAGCAGCTTGGGTAATCAGGAGGGCGGACCGTATGGCTACACCTTC
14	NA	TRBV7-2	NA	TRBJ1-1	CASKPGQTNTEAFF	TGTGCCAGCAAACCAGGACAGACGAACACTGAAGCTTTCTTT
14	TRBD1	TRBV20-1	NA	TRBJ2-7	CSATDREYMYEQYF	TGCAGTGCTACGGACAGGGAATACATGTACGAGCAGTACTTC
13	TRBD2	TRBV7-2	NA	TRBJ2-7	CASSLNGGNEQYF	TGTGCCAGCAGCTTAAACGGGGGGAACGAGCAGTACTTC
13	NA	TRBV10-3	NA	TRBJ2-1	CAISGGRDNEQFF	TGTGCCATCAGTGGAGGCAGGGACAATGAGCAGTTCTTC
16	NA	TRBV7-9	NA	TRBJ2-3	CASSLAMASSTDTQYF	TGTGCCAGCAGCTTAGCTATGGCTTCTAGCACAGATACGCAGTATTTT
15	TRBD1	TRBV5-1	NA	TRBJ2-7	CASSEPGTGIYEQYF	TGCGCCAGCAGCGAACCCGGGACAGGGATCTACGAGCAGTACTTC
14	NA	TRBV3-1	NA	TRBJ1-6	CASSQAGPISPLHF	TGTGCCAGCAGCCAAGCGGGTCCGATCTCACCCCTCCACTTT
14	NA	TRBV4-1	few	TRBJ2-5	CASSGAENQETQYF	TGCGCCAGCAGCGGGGCAGAGAACCAAGAGACCCAGTACTTC
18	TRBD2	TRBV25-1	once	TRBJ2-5	CASSEGAYGGVGKETQYF	TGTGCCAGCAGTGAAGGGGCCTACGGGGGGGTAGGCAAAGAGACCCAGTACTTC
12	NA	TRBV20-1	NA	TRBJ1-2	CSHKGPFRGYTF	TGCAGTCATAAGGGTCCTTTTCGGGGCTACACCTTC
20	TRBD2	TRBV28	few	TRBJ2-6	CASSSPGLAGGKTGANVLTF	TGTGCCAGCAGTTCCCCCGGACTAGCGGGGGGCAAGACTGGGGCCAACGTCCTGACTTTC
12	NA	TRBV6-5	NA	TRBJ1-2	CASKAANYGYTF	TGTGCCAGCAAGGCAGCTAACTATGGCTACACCTTC
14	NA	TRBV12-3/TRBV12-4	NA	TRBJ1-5	CASSQQQTNQPQHF	TGTGCCAGCAGCCAACAGCAAACTAATCAGCCCCAGCATTTT
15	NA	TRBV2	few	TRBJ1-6	CARDQGSSYNSPLHF	TGTGCCAGAGACCAGGGAAGCTCCTATAATTCACCCCTCCACTTT
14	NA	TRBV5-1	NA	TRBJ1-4	CASRSGATNEKLFF	TGCGCCAGCAGGTCAGGGGCAACTAATGAAAAACTGTTTTTT
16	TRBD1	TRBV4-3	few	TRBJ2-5	CASSQSTGGGQETQYF	TGCGCCAGCAGCCAATCGACAGGGGGAGGCCAAGAGACCCAGTACTTC
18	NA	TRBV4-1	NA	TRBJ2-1	CASSQEPPQSERHNEQFF	TGCGCCAGCAGCCAAGAACCCCCGCAGTCAGAGAGACACAATGAGCAGTTCTTC
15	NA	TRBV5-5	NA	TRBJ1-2	CASSLLGSGDYGYTF	TGTGCCAGCAGCTTACTTGGTTCAGGGGACTATGGCTACACCTTC
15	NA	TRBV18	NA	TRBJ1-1	CASSRLDEGNTEAFF	TGTGCCAGCTCACGGTTGGATGAGGGGAACACTGAAGCTTTCTTT
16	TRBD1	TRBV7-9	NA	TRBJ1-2	CASSLGSGGTGRGYTF	TGTGCCAGCAGCTTAGGTAGCGGGGGGACAGGGCGCGGCTACACCTTC
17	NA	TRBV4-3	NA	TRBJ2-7	CASSQREGGHSYNEQYF	TGCGCCAGCAGCCAGAGGGAGGGGGGGCACTCCTACAATGAGCAGTACTTC